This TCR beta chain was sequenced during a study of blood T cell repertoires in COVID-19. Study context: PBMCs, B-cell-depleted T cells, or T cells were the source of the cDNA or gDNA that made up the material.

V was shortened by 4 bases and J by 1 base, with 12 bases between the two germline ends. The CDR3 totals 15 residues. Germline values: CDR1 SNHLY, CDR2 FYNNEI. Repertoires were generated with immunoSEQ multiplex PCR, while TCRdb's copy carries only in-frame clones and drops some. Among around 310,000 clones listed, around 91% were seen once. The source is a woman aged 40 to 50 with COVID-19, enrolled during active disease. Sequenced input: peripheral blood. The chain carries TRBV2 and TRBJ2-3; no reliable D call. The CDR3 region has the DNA TGTGCCAGCAGTGGAGGAGCTAGAGGCACAGATACGCAGTATTTT. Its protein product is CASSGGARGTDTQYF.